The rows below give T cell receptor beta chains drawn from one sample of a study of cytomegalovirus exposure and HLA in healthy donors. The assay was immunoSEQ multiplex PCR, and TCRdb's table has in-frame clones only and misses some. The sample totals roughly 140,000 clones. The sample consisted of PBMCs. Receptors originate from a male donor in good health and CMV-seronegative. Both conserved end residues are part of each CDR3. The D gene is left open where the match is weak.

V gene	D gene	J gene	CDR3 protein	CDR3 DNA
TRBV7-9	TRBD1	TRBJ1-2	CASSPSAQGDNTF	TGTGCCAGCAGCCCCTCGGCTCAGGGGGATAACACCTTC
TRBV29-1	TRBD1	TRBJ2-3	CSVGQGALDTQYF	TGCAGCGTGGGACAGGGGGCTTTAGATACGCAGTATTTT
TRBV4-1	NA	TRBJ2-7	CASSQDAPSSSYEQYF	TGCGCCAGCAGCCAAGATGCGCCATCGAGCTCCTACGAGCAGTACTTC
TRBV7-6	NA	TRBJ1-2	CASSPGTIPYYGYTF	TGTGCCAGCAGCCCCGGGACAATACCTTACTATGGCTACACCTTC
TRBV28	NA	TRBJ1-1	CASSLPLRRNTEAFF	TGTGCCAGCAGTTTACCCCTTCGGAGGAACACTGAAGCTTTCTTT
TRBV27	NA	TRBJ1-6	CASSLSRSRNSSLHF	TGTGCCAGCAGTTTAAGTCGGAGTCGCAATTCATCCCTCCACTTT
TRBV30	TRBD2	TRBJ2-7	CAWSARLLATVYEQYF	TGTGCCTGGAGCGCAAGACTACTAGCGACGGTATACGAGCAGTACTTC
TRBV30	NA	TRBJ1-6	CAWSQGNSPLHF	TGTGCCTGGAGTCAGGGAAATTCACCCCTCCACTTT
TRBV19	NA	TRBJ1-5	CASKTGRQYSNQPQHF	TGTGCCAGTAAGACCGGCAGACAATATAGCAATCAGCCCCAGCATTTT
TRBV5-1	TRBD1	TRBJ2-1	CASSLVSRQGGDEQFF	TGCGCCAGCAGCCTAGTTTCACGACAGGGGGGCGATGAGCAGTTCTTC
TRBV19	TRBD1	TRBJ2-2	CASSVAPGQGYTGELFF	TGTGCCAGTAGTGTCGCCCCGGGACAGGGCTACACCGGGGAGCTGTTTTTT
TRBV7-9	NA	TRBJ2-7	CASSPAGTDSYEQYF	TGTGCCAGCAGCCCAGCCGGGACTGATTCCTACGAGCAGTACTTC
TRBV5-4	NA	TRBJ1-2	CASSLGAGVGYTF	TGTGCCAGCAGCTTGGGGGCAGGGGTTGGCTACACCTTC
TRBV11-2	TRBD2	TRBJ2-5	CASSLEARLAGDDQETQYF	TGTGCCAGCAGCTTAGAAGCCCGACTAGCGGGGGACGACCAAGAGACCCAGTACTTC
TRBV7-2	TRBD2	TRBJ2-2	CASSWIAGGHLDGELFF	TGTGCCAGCAGCTGGATAGCGGGAGGGCATTTGGACGGGGAGCTGTTTTTT
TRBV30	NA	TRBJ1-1	CAWSVWAAGSEAFF	TGTGCCTGGAGTGTATGGGCGGCGGGATCTGAAGCTTTCTTT
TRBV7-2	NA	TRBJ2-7	CASSSYDMNEQYF	TGTGCCAGCAGCTCCTACGACATGAACGAGCAGTACTTC
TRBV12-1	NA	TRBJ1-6	CASSFFREEGVFSYNSPLHF	TGTGCCAGCAGCTTTTTCCGGGAGGAGGGCGTCTTCTCCTATAATTCACCCCTCCACTTT
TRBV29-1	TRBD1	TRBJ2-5	CSYTGTEQETQYF	TGCAGCTACACCGGGACAGAGCAAGAGACCCAGTACTTC